In this sample, the clone carrying this T cell receptor beta chain turned up many times. What it recognizes is unknown. Prior to thyroid surgery, none of the patients had received any treatment. This sample is part of a study of metastatic and nonmetastatic thyroid tumors. Findings of the study overall: Patients with malignant thyroid tumors reportedly had significantly higher TCR beta diversity than those with benign nodules, in blood and tumor.

Original processing notes: The study's classifier, a distant-metastasis tool for papillary thyroid cancer, was built using CDR3 differences across clinicopathological groups. TCRdb re-clonotyped the PCR reads through MiXCR. These V and J calls originate from TCRdb's pipeline instead of the authors' own analysis. The sample holds under 30,000 clones, around a quarter seen once. Germline V gene lookup returns CDR1 LGHNA and CDR2 YNFKEQ. The CDR3 contains 14 residues. Trimming stripped 6 bases from V and 6 bases from J, with 14 bases between. V usage is TRBV4-2 and J usage is TRBJ2-2; tentatively, D is TRBD2 (6 bases). The source is a female donor with papillary thyroid cancer or a benign thyroid nodule (not recorded which). Some clones in this sample may be carry-over from other donors' samples. Material for sequencing was blood. The CDR3 reads CASSLSSGSGELFF. CDR3 sequence (DNA): TGTGCCAGCAGTCTTTCCAGCGGGTCCGGGGAGCTGTTTTTT.